The TCR beta chain under discussion was sequenced for a study of cytomegalovirus exposure and HLA in healthy donors (dated by TCRdb to about 2017). Concerning the study at large: According to an earlier analysis of 587 of the donors, about 190 million T cells yielded 120 million or so unique TCR beta sequences and more than 250 Gb of sequence data. Approximately 310 gigabases of sequencing data and roughly 90 million unique TCR sequences were included in an early release covering over 600 HLA-typed donors. Across 398 genotyped donors of the cohort, an average of approximately 200,000 unique TCR beta nucleotide sequences per donor were sequenced, and roughly 18% of those sequences were non-productive. Every repertoire in the discovery cohort had been generated on one and the same sequencing platform. Besides the first cohort of under 700 subjects, a separate validation cohort made up of about 120 different subjects was used. Of the approximately 400 genotyped donors, over 80% were placed in the genetic ancestry cluster associated with self-reported Caucasian donors. The study was designed to test whether signatures of past pathogen exposure could be identified by cataloging public T cell receptors. The study used immunosequencing to profile the T cell repertoires of approximately 630 subjects and linked those repertoires to cytomegalovirus serostatus. HLA typing covered class I and class II loci at four-digit resolution. The number of typed donors differed by locus: about 620-630 for A, B, C, DRB1 and DQB1; 500 to 550 for DQA1; 606 for DPA1; and about 450 for DPB1. Rather than drawing on any new phenotypic data, the later analysis identified candidate immune exposures from TCR beta sequences and the way those sequences occurred across donors. Donor age, sex, ethnicity and CMV serostatus were compiled together with the repertoire data. To decide whether each TCR beta V gene segment behaved as functional or pseudogenic, an earlier analysis of approximately 590 of the donors relied on high-throughput TCR beta sequencing. A later analysis re-analyzed previously published TCR beta repertoires from 550 to 700 donors and added high-resolution HLA genotyping to study TCR occurrence patterns. A later genetic analysis used genome-wide SNP genotypes for about 65% of the 666 donors, treating that subset as a discovery cohort. Because of strong linkage in the cohort, roughly five DR-DQ haplotypes were treated as single units for association and clustering. To predict cytomegalovirus infection status, the study combined high-throughput TCR immunosequencing, statistical association of individual TCRs with disease status, and machine learning. Overall study results and their limits: The study gave a list of about 160 TCR beta chains associated with cytomegalovirus. Correlated functional status among segregating V segments might be attributable to linkage disequilibrium, but an unknown experimental factor could not be ruled out. HLA typing was unavailable for some donors at each locus, so association tests used only the typed subset. A later genetic analysis associated a missense DCLRE1C variant with V-gene and J-gene trimming of TCR beta chains, and an independent cohort replicated the association. In vitro tests confirmed that a few of the cytomegalovirus-associated TCR beta chains recognize cytomegalovirus antigens. The only immune exposure information available for the cohort was CMV serostatus. A cluster of highly shared sequence variants was judged likely to represent a technical artifact of the sequencing pipeline. Only TCR beta chains were sequenced in this cohort, and the absence of alpha or paired-chain data limited detectable features. According to a later analysis, TCR association rates differed among HLA loci, with DRB1 alleles showing the most associated TCRs and HLA-C alleles showing the fewest. A later genetic analysis reported fewer N-insertions in productive TCRs among donors in an Asian-associated ancestry cluster than the approximately 700-donor mean. According to a later analysis, parvovirus B19, influenza, CMV and Epstein-Barr virus appeared linked to several top co-occurrence clusters. Roughly uniform sequencing depth across donors was assumed in presence/absence analyses, although this assumption may not hold. It was suggested by the authors that the approach could potentially be generalized to other disease states and immunological phenotypes. At a false discovery rate of 0.05, a later analysis linked approximately 18,000 TCR beta sequences to specific HLA alleles. Roughly 15 rarely observed V segments, including chromosome 9 orphons, were excluded from the earlier analysis of about 600 of the donors because counts were too low. The classifier was reported to diagnose cytomegalovirus status with high specificity and sensitivity in both the original cohort and the validation cohort. Broadly in line with IMGT annotations, most TCR beta V segments showed up in productive rearrangements about 87% or about 30% of the time in an earlier analysis of approximately 640 of the donors. Compared with equally common non-associated chains, HLA-associated TCR beta chains in a later analysis were more clonally expanded and had lower generation probabilities. In a later analysis, most CMV-associated TCR beta chains were found to appear HLA-restricted, with HLA associations seemingly driven largely by CMV exposure. The 87-base-pair reads could not distinguish some IMGT-functional V segments, including TRBV6-2 and TRBV6-3, so those segments were excluded. Most TCR sequences were observed very rarely across donors, whereas some public TCRs were present in many individuals. A further reported finding was that TCR beta sequences accurately predicted the HLA-A and HLA-B alleles for most subjects in the first cohort. When HLA alleles, especially DR and DQ, strongly co-occurred, TCR associations were difficult to assign to individual alleles.

Library preparation was by the immunoSEQ multiplex PCR assay. A mixture of 60 forward primers for TCR Vbeta segments and 13 reverse primers for TCR Jbeta segments was used in the multiplex PCR. Amplification of the CDR3 region of rearranged TCR beta genes was performed with a multiplex PCR assay on genomic DNA. The Illumina HiSeq System was used to sequence the amplified TCR beta libraries as 87-base-pair reads. From the authors' description of their analysis: A later analysis counted about 76 million unique TCR beta chains across the 690 or so repertoires, and around 9.9 million of these chains were shared by at least two donors. Raw reads were error-corrected and collapsed into unique sequences with a nearest-neighbor algorithm that merged closely related sequences to remove PCR and sequencing errors. Alignment of CDR3 sequences to IMGT reference sequences was used to assign V, D and J gene segments. Each retained sequence needed at least a six-nucleotide match to both a V gene segment and a J gene segment. A rearrangement was called productive if the CDR3 had no stop codons and remained in frame with V and J, and every other rearrangement was called non-productive. CDR3 was defined according to IMGT convention as the region running from the second conserved V-encoded cysteine to the conserved J-encoded phenylalanine. In an earlier analysis of around 570 of the donors, sequences lacking an unambiguous match to a single V gene segment were excluded. In an earlier analysis of around 590 of the donors, a V segment was called functional when productive rearrangements were above 56.7%, and segregating when the standard deviation between donors exceeded 5%. A statistical classification framework was developed to diagnose cytomegalovirus status using the catalog of TCR beta chain sequences. In a later analysis, V and J genes were assigned by comparing TCR nucleotide sequences against IMGT/GENE-DB human TR gene sequences. In a later analysis, CDR3 sequences and most-parsimonious VDJ recombination scenarios were assigned using the TCRdist pipeline. In a later analysis, each TCR beta chain was defined by its CDR3 amino acid sequence together with its V-gene family, and reads without a unique V-gene family were excluded. As a way to deal with suspected cross-contamination and a sequencing artifact, a later analysis dropped 592 nucleotide sequences that were highly shared and had low generation probability. In a later analysis, a clonal expansion index for each public chain was calculated from normalized within-repertoire ranks of inferred template counts. A later analysis computed generation probabilities with a VDJ recombination model fitted to out-of-frame rearrangements, and checked the results against IGoR. In a later analysis, hypergeometric tests were used to score TCR-TCR, TCR-HLA and TCR-CMV co-occurrence, with a repertoire-size bias correction applied to TCR pairs. A later analysis estimated false discovery rates by permuting HLA or CMV assignments 20 times. In a later analysis, co-occurring TCRs were grouped using DBSCAN, and TCRdist sequence similarity was added for clustering within HLA-allele-positive subsets. Repertoires with fewer than 30,000 or more than 120,000 public chains, plus five repertoires with anomalous nucleotide sharing, were excluded from co-occurrence clustering. TCRdb limited this immuneACCESS table to in-frame rearrangements with V and J called. A share of clones is missing; checked studies link under half to unresolved V genes, and the rest is unexplained. The V and J calls and clone size are taken from that table; D and trimming were inferred from the DNA. The sample table shows 190,000 or so clones, and around 83% are seen once. The top ten hold roughly a tenth of the sample.

The cohort was made up of roughly 670 healthy bone marrow donors. All cohort members were sampled while nominally healthy, although unrecorded immune exposures were likely present. The donor tested CMV seropositive and was one of the 289 seropositive cohort members. Every donor gave a peripheral blood sample, and the peripheral blood mononuclear cells from that sample were used for TCR beta sequencing. Genomic DNA extraction from the blood cell samples was performed with the Qiagen DNeasy Blood Extraction Kit. Measured from the cysteine to the phenylalanine, the CDR3 is 13 residues long. Just CDR3 DNA is preserved here, 39 bases in frame from base 1. The germline V gene provides CDR1 SGHRS and CDR2 YFSETQ. The V end loses 4 bases and the J end loses 2 bases, and a stretch of 10 bases separates them. To note about this clone: Its antigen target is currently unknown. No per-base quality is available; no much larger clone lies one base away.

The sequence was collected from a woman in her forties or fifties in good health and CMV-seropositive. The sequencing sample was made of PBMCs. The rearrangement combines TRBV5-1 with TRBJ2-7; D gene: possibly TRBD1, on 6 matching bases. Here is the DNA: TGCGCCAGCAGCCAGGGGTCCCCCTACGAGCAGTACTTC. Its amino acids are CASSQGSPYEQYF.